The 23 T cell receptor beta chains given below trace back to one sample, sequenced in a study of T-cell memory formation after mild COVID-19 (dated by TCRdb to about 2021). Libraries came from 5' RACE. These reads were obtained on an Illumina NovaSeq 6000. TCRdb applied fastp at Q25 and MiXCR to the public reads, then kept only in-frame beta chains. Every distinct CDR3 protein forms one entry, paired with its most common genes and DNA. This sample lists hundreds of thousands of distinct CDR3 sequences; 20% were detected once. The top ten clones comprise about 8.8% of the sample. Sequencing was done on a sample of PBMCs or a T cell subset sorted from them (not recorded which). The receptors here all came from an adult woman who had mild COVID-19 (a few samples of this study predate the infection). The sample titles of this study are shuffled in the database, so cell type and time point are left out; the donor was told from shared clones.

Of note for this clonotype: This CDR3 fails to terminate in the conserved phenylalanine or tryptophan, so it likely reflects a read error. This chain links TRBV7-6 with TRBJ1-5, with 9 bases aligning to TRBD1. This CDR3 is 14 amino acids long. Trimming removed 4 bases from V and 5 bases from J; junction bases left unmatched: 3. From germline, CDR1 is SGHVS and CDR2 FNYEAQ. CDR3 bases: TGTGCCAGCAGCTCCCGACAGGGGGATCAGCCCCAGCATTAC. Its translation is CASSSRQGDQPQHY.

This chain uses TRBV6-1 with TRBJ1-1; D is unresolved. The ends were cut back, 7 bases at V and 2 bases at J, with 14 bases in the middle. The CDR3 is 14 residues long. CDR1 and CDR2 (germline): MNHNS, SASEGT. DNA for the CDR3: TGTGCCAGCAATAGAGGCACCACAAACACTGAAGCTTTCTTT. Amino acid sequence: CASNRGTTNTEAFF.

The chain combines TRBV2 with TRBJ2-7; 7 positions agree with TRBD1. Germline V gene lookup returns CDR1 SNHLY and CDR2 FYNNEI. CDR3 length: 15 residues. V shed 6 bases, J shed 6 bases, and the junction held 14 bases outside the gene matches. The CDR3 reads CASSRKGPTGVEQYF. The CDR3 nucleotides are TGTGCCAGCAGCCGAAAGGGACCAACAGGGGTCGAGCAGTACTTC.

In its sample, this clonotype was seen once. The genes are TRBV11-2 and TRBJ1-2; maybe TRBD1 (6 bases). Per germline, CDR1 SGHAT and CDR2 FQNNGV. The CDR3 length is 18 residues. V lost 5 bases and J 3 bases, leaving 25 bases between the germline ends. Here the CDR3 DNA reads TGTGCCAGCAGCCAGATCCTGGGACACGCAGCGGGGGACTATGGCTACACCTTC. Protein sequence: CASSQILGHAAGDYGYTF.

V usage is TRBV7-2 and J usage is TRBJ2-1; 11 bases align to TRBD2. The CDR3 totals 13 residues. V was clipped by 6 bases and J by 6 bases; unmatched bases: 1. Germline lookup yields CDR1 SGHTA and CDR2 FQGNSA. CDR3 in amino acids: CASSTSGGNEQFF. The CDR3 DNA reads as TGTGCCAGCAGTACTAGCGGGGGCAATGAGCAGTTCTTC.

In this sample, this clonotype turned up a few times. The chain employs TRBV4-3 and TRBJ1-6; D is perhaps TRBD1 (6 bases). Trimming took 4 bases from V and 7 from J, leaving 17 bases between them. Germline CDR1 is LGHNA and CDR2 is YSLEER. The CDR3 contains 16 residues. CDR3 DNA: TGCGCCAGCAGCCCGAGACCCATGGACAGAAATTCACCCCTCCACTTT. This gives the protein CASSPRPMDRNSPLHF.

This clonotype has more than one count but fewer than ten. The chain carries TRBV7-9 and TRBJ1-1; D call uncertain. The CDR3 has 12 residues. The V end was cut by 11 bases, the J end by 1 base, with 11 bases between. Germline V CDR1 and CDR2: SEHNR, FQNEAQ (reference sequence). The CDR3 sequence is CALREGNTEAFF. The CDR3 DNA follows: TGTGCCCTACGCGAGGGGAACACTGAAGCTTTCTTT.

The V call is TRBV10-3, the J call TRBJ2-7; TRBD2 agrees at 9 bases. Losses at the gene ends were 10 bases for V and 3 bases for J; bases not matched to a gene: 10. Germline lookup yields CDR1 ENHRY and CDR2 SYGVKD. This CDR3 contains 14 residues. CDR3 residues: CATMRASGVYEQYF. CDR3 sequence (DNA): TGTGCCACCATGAGGGCTAGCGGGGTCTACGAGCAGTACTTC.

This clonotype has just one count. The rearrangement joins TRBV5-6 to TRBJ2-7, with 9 nucleotides matching TRBD1. Trimming took 0 bases from V and 3 from J; bases not matched to a gene: 10. The CDR3 has 17 amino acids. In germline, CDR1 is SGHDT, CDR2 YYEEEE. The CDR3 DNA is TGTGCCAGCAGCTTGGGGACAGGGGTCCCCCTTGACTACGAGCAGTACTTC. Its protein product is CASSLGTGVPLDYEQYF.

The chain is built from TRBV18 and TRBJ2-7; possibly TRBD2 for D (6 bases). There are 14 residues in the CDR3. V lost 6 bases to trimming and J lost 5 bases, with 17 bases between them. Germline V gene data show CDR1 as KGHSH and CDR2 as LQKENI. The CDR3 sequence: CASSPKKGGNEQYF. CDR3 sequence (DNA): TGTGCCAGCTCCCCCAAAAAGGGAGGTAACGAGCAGTACTTC.

This clonotype was counted only a few times. The CDR3 protein is CAISVGQGTYEQYF. CDR3 coding DNA: TGTGCCATCAGTGTTGGACAGGGAACCTACGAGCAGTACTTC. The J gene is TRBJ2-7, the V gene TRBV10-3; TRBD1 agrees at 8 bases. Losses at the gene ends were 4 bases for V and 2 bases for J; bases not matched to a gene: 4. Germline CDR1 reads ENHRY; CDR2 reads SYGVKD. The CDR3 spans 14 residues.

This clonotype was seen many times. The chain uses TRBV20-1 and TRBJ2-5, with 10 bases aligning to TRBD1. Germline CDR1 reads DFQATT; CDR2 reads SNEGSKA (reference sequence). Unmatched junction bases numbered 10, after V lost 1 base and J lost 2 bases. The length of the CDR3 is 17 residues. The CDR3, as DNA: TGCAGTGCTAGAGGCGACGACAGGGGGCCGACTCAAGAGACCCAGTACTTC. It specifies CSARGDDRGPTQETQYF.

In its sample, this clonotype was seen a few times. The chain links TRBV7-9 to TRBJ2-3; no clear D gene. The V gene's germline CDR1 is SEHNR and CDR2 FQNEAQ (reference sequence). V lost 3 bases, J lost 5 bases, and 6 bases lay in between. The CDR3 sequence is 12 residues long. The CDR3 DNA reads TGTGCCAGCAGCTTCTTGCTAGATACGCAGTATTTT. This gives the protein CASSFLLDTQYF.

The chain has TRBV6-5 and TRBJ2-7, with D maybe TRBD1 (7 bases). The CDR3 runs to 16 residues. Trimming shortened V by 8 bases and J by 2 bases, and 22 bases separated the two germline ends. CDR1 is MNHEY, CDR2 SVGAGI, per germline. The CDR3 DNA reads TGTGCCAGCGGTTCGCTCCCGGGGGACAGACCCTACGAGCAGTACTTC. Translating gives CASGSLPGDRPYEQYF.

This clonotype was seen a handful of times. The J gene is TRBJ2-1, the V gene TRBV27, with TRBD1 matching 8 bases. The V gene's germline CDR1 is MNHEY and CDR2 SMNVEV (reference sequence). This CDR3 has 14 residues. Germline trimming cut 5 bases from V and 7 bases from J; bases unmatched to any gene: 7. CDR3 protein: CASSTGTGLNEQFF. Here the CDR3 DNA reads TGTGCCAGCAGTACCGGGACAGGTTTAAATGAGCAGTTCTTC.

This clonotype was picked up a small number of times. This chain connects TRBV7-9 to TRBJ2-1; D is perhaps TRBD2 (6 bases). Trimming removed 2 bases at V and 5 bases at J, with 16 bases between. Germline V gene lookup returns CDR1 SEHNR and CDR2 FQNEAQ (reference sequence). The CDR3 runs 16 residues. For the CDR3, the DNA is TGTGCCAGCAGCTTATTGATTGGCGGGGTGGACAATGAGCAGTTCTTC. Translation gives CASSLLIGGVDNEQFF. Combining the CDR3 with reference TRBV7-9 and TRBJ2-1 gives the whole variable domain DTGVSQNPRHKITKRGQNVTFRCDPISEHNRLYWYRQTLGQGPEFLTYFQNEAQLEKSRLLSDRFSAERPKGSFSTLEIQRTEQGDSAMYLCASSLLIGGVDNEQFFGPGTRLTVL.

V gene TRBV5-6 combines with J gene TRBJ2-1, with D possibly being TRBD2 (6 bases). Germline V CDR1 and CDR2: SGHDT, YYEEEE. There are 15 residues in the CDR3. V was trimmed by 3 bases and J by 6 bases, leaving 16 bases between them. The CDR3 loop is CASSSGTSSRNEQFF. The CDR3 DNA reads TGTGCCAGCAGCTCCGGGACTTCTTCTCGCAATGAGCAGTTCTTC.

This chain links TRBV15 with TRBJ1-5, with a weak D call TRBD1 (6 bases). The V end lost 2 bases, the J end lost 9 bases, and 14 bases lay between the germline ends. Germline CDR1 LNHNV, CDR2 YYDKDF (reference sequence). The CDR3 runs to 14 residues. CDR3 sequence: CATSRSGPGAPQHF. Written as DNA, the CDR3 is TGTGCCACCAGCAGAAGCGGGCCAGGGGCGCCCCAGCATTTT.

This clonotype appeared a few times. The chain carries TRBV7-2 and TRBJ2-3, with a possible D match to TRBD1 (7 bases). Germline V gene sequence: CDR1 SGHTA, CDR2 FQGNSA. This CDR3 has 15 amino acids. V was clipped by 5 bases and J by 5 bases, with 17 bases between them. CDR3 sequence reads: CASSLSDRRVDTQYF. The CDR3 DNA follows: TGTGCCAGCAGCCTCTCGGACAGGAGGGTAGATACGCAGTATTTT.

This sequence joins TRBV7-8 and TRBJ1-2; possibly TRBD1 for D (5 bases). Germline CDR1 is SGHVS and CDR2 is FQNEAQ. The CDR3 consists of 16 residues. V shed 3 bases and J shed 4 bases, with 18 bases lying between them. CDR3 nucleotide sequence: TGTGCCAGCAGCTTCGACCGCAGGGAGAGGGGCTATGGCTACACCTTC. Amino acids: CASSFDRRERGYGYTF.

The chain joins TRBV18 to TRBJ1-5; 7 bases fit TRBD1. V shed 2 bases and J 4 bases; nucleotides not matched to a gene: 5. Looked up from germline, CDR1 is KGHSH and CDR2 is LQKENI. This CDR3 spans 15 amino acids. CDR3: CASSPVGTENQPQHF. Here the CDR3 DNA reads TGTGCCAGCTCACCAGTCGGGACAGAGAATCAGCCCCAGCATTTT.

This rearrangement joins TRBV10-3 to TRBJ2-5; TRBD1 matches at 7 bases. This CDR3 spans 15 amino acids. The V gene's germline CDR1 is ENHRY and CDR2 SYGVKD. V lost 8 bases and J lost 4; bases outside the gene matches: 13. The CDR3 DNA follows: TGTGCCATCGGAGAAGGGGGCCAAGGGGGAGAGACCCAGTACTTC. Translation gives CAIGEGGQGGETQYF.

DNA for the CDR3: TGTGCCAGCAGCCGACTCCCGGGACAGGACCTGGGAGGCTCCTACAATGAGCAGTTCTTC. Amino acid sequence: CASSRLPGQDLGGSYNEQFF. The genes are TRBV6-5 and TRBJ2-1; 8 bases line up with TRBD1. Per the germline V gene, CDR1 is MNHEY and CDR2 is SVGAGI. V gave up 6 bases and J gave up 0 bases; unmatched junction bases: 19. The CDR3 loop spans 20 amino acids.